These T cell receptor beta chains were read from a single sample in a study of tumor-infiltrating lymphocytes in primary liver carcinoma. Each CDR3 protein is one row after TCRdb ran MiXCR on the multiplex PCR reads. The sample shows nearly 200,000 distinct CDR3 sequences, less than 65% of them seen only once. The sample taken for sequencing was peripheral blood. These receptors came from a woman aged 55-70 years with primary liver carcinoma and hepatitis B virus infection. CDR3s include the opening cysteine and the closing phenylalanine or tryptophan. A D gene is named only where the DNA matches it firmly. Not every row has a clone size; where given, it reads once, few, many or a size class.

>TRBJ2-2|TRBD1|TRBV11-2|.
CASAPPRRTGDAGELFF
TGTGCCAGCGCCCCACCGCGAAGAACAGGGGACGCCGGGGAGCTGTTTTTT
>TRBJ1-6|.|TRBV4-2|many
CASSQDGGGTYNSPLHF
TGTGCCAGCAGCCAAGACGGGGGGGGGACCTATAATTCACCCCTCCACTTT
>TRBJ2-5|.|TRBV5-5|.
CTSSFGFRGDETQYF
TGTACCAGCAGCTTTGGGTTTAGGGGGGACGAGACCCAGTACTTC
>TRBJ2-7|.|TRBV3-1|once
CASSQDSLGEQYF
TGTGCCAGCAGCCAGGACTCATTGGGCGAGCAGTACTTC
>TRBJ2-2|.|TRBV11-2|once
CASSLGWGTRGLFF
TGTGCCAGCAGCTTGGGGTGGGGCACTAGGGGGCTGTTTTTT
>TRBJ2-5|TRBD1|TRBV11-2|many
CASSLLSGGIGTQYF
TGTGCCAGCAGCTTATTGTCAGGGGGCATTGGGACCCAGTACTTC
>TRBJ2-3|.|TRBV7-8|.
CASSLLGGTDTHYF
TGTGCCAGCAGCCTTCTTGGGGGCACAGATACGCACTATTTT
>TRBJ2-1|TRBD1|TRBV14|many
CASSLGQGELSEQFF
TGTGCCAGCAGCCTAGGACAGGGAGAATTGAGTGAGCAGTTCTTC
>TRBJ2-4|.|TRBV28|few
CASSLLQEGNIQYF
TGTGCCAGCAGTTTATTACAGGAGGGGAACATTCAGTACTTC
>TRBJ2-3|.|TRBV5-6|.
CASSLNADMQYF
TGTGCCAGCAGCTTGAATGCAGATATGCAGTATTTT
>TRBJ2-7|TRBD1|TRBV12-3/TRBV12-4|.
CASNRTTGGYEQYF
TGTGCCAGCAATCGTACGACAGGGGGCTACGAGCAGTACTTC
>TRBJ2-2|.|TRBV11-2|.
CASSLDQGLGELFF
TGTGCCAGCAGCTTAGACCAGGGGCTCGGGGAACTGTTTTTT
>TRBJ2-7|.|TRBV11-2|.
CVISLDRAPTTGRYF
TGTGTCATCAGCTTAGATCGCGCCCCGACCACTGGCCGGTACTTC
>TRBJ2-1|TRBD2|TRBV12-5|.
CVSGLTGLAFSPHYNEQFF
TGTGTTAGTGGTTTGACGGGACTAGCATTTTCCCCGCACTACAATGAGCAGTTCTTC
>TRBJ2-3|TRBD2|TRBV11-3|.
CASSPRLAGEGPDTQYF
TGTGCCAGCAGCCCGAGACTAGCGGGAGAGGGGCCAGATACGCAGTATTTT
>TRBJ2-5|.|TRBV11-3|.
CASSPAGRRGETQYF
TGTGCCAGCAGCCCCGCGGGGAGGCGCGGAGAGACCCAGTACTTC
>TRBJ1-6|TRBD1|TRBV10-2|many
CASSPGQGMESPLHF
TGCGCCAGCAGCCCGGGACAGGGGATGGAGTCACCCCTCCACTTT
>TRBJ2-1|.|TRBV11-2|.
CASSLAGTHNVQFF
TGTGCCAGCAGCTTAGCGGGAACCCACAATGTGCAGTTCTTC
>TRBJ2-7|.|TRBV11-2|.
CVSGLASGAGGCEQYF
TGTGTCAGCGGCTTAGCGTCGGGGGCAGGAGGCTGCGAGCAGTACTTC
>TRBJ1-2|.|TRBV11-2|once
CASNLGTRYNYGHTF
TGTGCCAGCAACTTAGGAACAAGGTACAACTATGGCCACACCTTC
>TRBJ2-7|.|TRBV29-1|.
CSVQEDRTTRGLYF
TGCAGCGTGCAAGAGGATAGGACAACGAGAGGGCTGTACTTC
>TRBJ1-2|.|TRBV6-5|.
CDSRLGTDSAGYTF
TGTGACAGCAGACTCGGGACGGACTCTGCTGGCTACACCTTC
>TRBJ2-7|.|TRBV2|.
CASSASRGYSYEQYF
TGTGCCAGCAGTGCGTCGAGGGGGTACTCCTACGAGCAGTACTTT
>TRBJ2-3|TRBD1|TRBV29-1|.
CSVEVEGSGGSTDTQYF
TGCAGCGTTGAAGTTGAGGGGTCAGGGGGCAGCACAGATACGCAGTATTTT
>TRBJ1-5|.|TRBV28|.
CASGFQGATQSQHF
TGTGCCAGCGGTTTTCAGGGAGCTACTCAGTCCCAGCATTTT
>TRBJ1-5|.|TRBV5-5|.
CASSLAPRTPSREPQHF
TGTGCCAGCAGCTTGGCCCCCAGGACACCGTCTAGGGAGCCCCAGCATTTT
>TRBJ2-1|TRBD2|TRBV11-2|.
CAGSRLAGGLFESYNGQFF
TGTGCCGGCAGCCGACTAGCGGGGGGCCTTTTTGAATCCTACAATGGGCAGTTCTTC